This T cell receptor (beta chain) was sequenced during a study of blood T cell repertoires in COVID-19. Looking at the study overall: Specimens from acute and convalescent COVID-19 originated in the United States, Italy and Spain. The analysed material was cDNA or gDNA that came from T cells, B-cell-depleted T cells, or PBMCs.

As originally analysed: Amplification of reference gene primers provided the estimated nucleated cell counts. Sequencing was performed with immunoSEQ multiplex PCR; in TCRdb, only in-frame clones are kept and a portion is missing. The V and J calls and clone size come from that table; D and trimming were worked out from the DNA. The sample has 250,000 to 300,000 clones; about nine tenths are singletons. Across 20 to 25 US areas, participants ranged in age from about 18 to 90 years. Trimming pared 4 bases from V and 5 bases from J, leaving 11 bases between. Germline CDR1 and CDR2: SGHDN and FVKESK. The CDR3 runs to 13 residues.

V and J are TRBV14 and TRBJ2-5, with D possibly being TRBD1 (6 bases). The specimen was PBMCs or T cells enriched from blood (not recorded which). This TCR was recovered from a middle-aged woman with acute COVID-19. The CDR3 nucleotides read TGTGCCAGCAGCCGACAGGCGCGGGAGACCCAGTACTTC. The encoded protein is CASSRQARETQYF.